This record looks at one TCR beta chain sequence and its context. Antigen unknown. Tumor tissue was collected at baseline, before treatment began. This entry comes from a study of circulating tumor DNA in untreated peripheral T-cell lymphoma. Whole-study results and caveats: Tumor-specific clonotypes were found in around three quarters of patients.

The assay was immunoSEQ multiplex PCR, and TCRdb's table has in-frame clones only and misses some. The profile shows 2,200 or so clones, 71% of them singletons. CDR3 size: 15 residues. Sequences were obtained from tumor tissue. The chain uses TRBV7-5 and TRBJ2-1; TRBD2, the D gene given by the table, was not confirmed from the DNA. TRBV7-5 is a pseudogene. The sequence derives from a human donor with peripheral T-cell lymphoma. CDR3 DNA sequence: TGTGCCAGCAGATCCGGGACTAGCGAATTCGATGAGCAGTTCTTC. Translated: CASRSGTSEFDEQFF.